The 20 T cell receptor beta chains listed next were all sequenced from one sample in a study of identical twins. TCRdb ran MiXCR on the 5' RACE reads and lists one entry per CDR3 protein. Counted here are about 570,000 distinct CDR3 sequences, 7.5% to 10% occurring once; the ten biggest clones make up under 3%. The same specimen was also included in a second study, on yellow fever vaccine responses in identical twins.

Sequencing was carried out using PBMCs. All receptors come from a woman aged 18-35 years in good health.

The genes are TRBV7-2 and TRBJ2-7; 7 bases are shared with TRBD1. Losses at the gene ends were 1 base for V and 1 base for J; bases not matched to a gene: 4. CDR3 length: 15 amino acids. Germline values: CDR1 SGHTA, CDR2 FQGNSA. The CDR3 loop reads CASSLEQGLSYEQYF. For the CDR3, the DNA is TGTGCCAGCAGCTTAGAACAGGGGCTTTCCTACGAGCAGTACTTC.

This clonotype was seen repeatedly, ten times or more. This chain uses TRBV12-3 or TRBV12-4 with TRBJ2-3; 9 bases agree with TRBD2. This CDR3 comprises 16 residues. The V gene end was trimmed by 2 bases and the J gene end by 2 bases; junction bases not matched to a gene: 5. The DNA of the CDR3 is TGTGCCAGCAGTTTACTCCTAGCGGGGTACACAGATACGCAGTATTTT. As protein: CASSLLLAGYTDTQYF.

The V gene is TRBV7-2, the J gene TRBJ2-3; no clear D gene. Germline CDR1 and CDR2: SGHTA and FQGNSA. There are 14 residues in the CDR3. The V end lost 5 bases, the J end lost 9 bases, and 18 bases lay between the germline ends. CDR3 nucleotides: TGTGCCAGCAGCCCCCGAGGTCAGGCTTCCACGCAGTATTTT. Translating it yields CASSPRGQASTQYF.

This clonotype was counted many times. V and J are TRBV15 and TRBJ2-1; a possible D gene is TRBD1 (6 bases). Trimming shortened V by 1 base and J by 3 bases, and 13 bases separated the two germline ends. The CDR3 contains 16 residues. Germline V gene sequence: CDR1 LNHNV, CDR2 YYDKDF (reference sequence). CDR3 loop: CATSRVGTWGYNEQFF. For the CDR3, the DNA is TGTGCCACCAGCAGAGTTGGGACATGGGGCTACAATGAGCAGTTCTTC.

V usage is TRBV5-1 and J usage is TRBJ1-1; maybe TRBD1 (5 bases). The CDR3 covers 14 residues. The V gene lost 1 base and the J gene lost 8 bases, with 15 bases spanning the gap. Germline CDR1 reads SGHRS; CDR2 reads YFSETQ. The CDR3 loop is CASSLSFAGLEAFF. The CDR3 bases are TGCGCCAGCAGCTTGTCGTTCGCGGGGCTCGAAGCTTTCTTT.

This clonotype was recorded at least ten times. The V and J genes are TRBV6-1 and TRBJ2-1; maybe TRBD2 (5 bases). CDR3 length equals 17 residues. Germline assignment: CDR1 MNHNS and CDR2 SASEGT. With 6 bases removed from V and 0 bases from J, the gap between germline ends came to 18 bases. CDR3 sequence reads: CASRERVSGRSYNEQFF. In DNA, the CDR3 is TGTGCCAGCAGAGAAAGAGTCAGCGGTCGCTCCTACAATGAGCAGTTCTTC.

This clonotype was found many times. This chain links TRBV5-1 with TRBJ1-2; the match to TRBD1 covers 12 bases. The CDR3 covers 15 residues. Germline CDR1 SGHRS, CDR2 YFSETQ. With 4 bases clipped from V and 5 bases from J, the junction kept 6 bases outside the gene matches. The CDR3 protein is CASSPGTGGWYGYTF. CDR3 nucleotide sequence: TGCGCCAGCAGCCCTGGGACAGGGGGCTGGTATGGCTACACCTTC.

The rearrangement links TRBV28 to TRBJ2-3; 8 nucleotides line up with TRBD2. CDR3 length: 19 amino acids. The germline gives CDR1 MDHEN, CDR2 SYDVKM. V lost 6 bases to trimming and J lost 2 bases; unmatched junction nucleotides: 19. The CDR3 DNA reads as TGTGCCAGCAGGGTCCTGACCGGGGAAGCGGGGGAGTCCACAGATACGCAGTATTTT. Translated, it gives CASRVLTGEAGESTDTQYF.

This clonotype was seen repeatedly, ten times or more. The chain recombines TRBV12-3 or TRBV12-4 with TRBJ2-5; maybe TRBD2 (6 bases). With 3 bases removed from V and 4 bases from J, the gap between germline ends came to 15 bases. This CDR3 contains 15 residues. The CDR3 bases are TGTGCCAGCAGTTTGGAGGGGCTGGGGAGAGAGACCCAGTACTTC. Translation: CASSLEGLGRETQYF.

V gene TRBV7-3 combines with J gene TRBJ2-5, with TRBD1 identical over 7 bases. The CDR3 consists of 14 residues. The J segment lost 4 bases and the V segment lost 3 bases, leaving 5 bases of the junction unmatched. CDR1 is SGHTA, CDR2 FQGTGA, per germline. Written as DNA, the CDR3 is TGTGCCAGCAGCTTGACAGGGCAGGGAGAGACCCAGTACTTC. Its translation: CASSLTGQGETQYF.

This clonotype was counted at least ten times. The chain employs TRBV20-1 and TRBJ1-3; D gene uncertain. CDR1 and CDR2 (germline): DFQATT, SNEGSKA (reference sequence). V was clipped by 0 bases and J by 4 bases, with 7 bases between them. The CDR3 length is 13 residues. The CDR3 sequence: CSAREEGGNTIYF. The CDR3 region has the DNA TGCAGTGCTAGAGAGGAAGGGGGAAACACCATATATTTT.

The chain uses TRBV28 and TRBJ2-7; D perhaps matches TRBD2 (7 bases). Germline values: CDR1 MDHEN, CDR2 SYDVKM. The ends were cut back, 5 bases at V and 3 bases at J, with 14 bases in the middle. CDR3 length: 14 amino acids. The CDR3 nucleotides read TGTGCCAGCAGTCGGGGGGTAGGGGGCTACGAGCAGTACTTC. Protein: CASSRGVGGYEQYF. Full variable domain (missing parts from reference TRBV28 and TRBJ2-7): DVKVTQSSRYLVKRTGEKVFLECVQDMDHENMFWYRQDPGLGLRLIYFSYDVKMKEKGDIPEGYSVSREKKERFSLILESASTNQTSMYLCASSRGVGGYEQYFGPGTRLTVT.

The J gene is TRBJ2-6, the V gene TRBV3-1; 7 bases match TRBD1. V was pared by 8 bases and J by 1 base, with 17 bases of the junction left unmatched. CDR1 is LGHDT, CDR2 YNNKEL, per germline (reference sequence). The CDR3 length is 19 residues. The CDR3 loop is CASCLGIRAGGSGANVLTF. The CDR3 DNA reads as TGTGCCAGCTGTTTAGGGATTCGGGCAGGGGGATCTGGGGCCAACGTCCTGACTTTC. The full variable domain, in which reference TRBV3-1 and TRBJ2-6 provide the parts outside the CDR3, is DTAVSQTPKYLVTQMGNDKSIKCEQNLGHDTMYWYKQDSKKFLKIMFSYNNKELIINETVPNRFSPKSPDKAHLNLHINSLELGDSAVYFCASCLGIRAGGSGANVLTFGAGSRLTVL.

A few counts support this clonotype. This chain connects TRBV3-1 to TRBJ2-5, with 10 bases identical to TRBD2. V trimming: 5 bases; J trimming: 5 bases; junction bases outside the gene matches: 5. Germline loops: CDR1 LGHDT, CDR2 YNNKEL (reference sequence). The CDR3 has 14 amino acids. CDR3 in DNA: TGTGCCAGCAGCGATAGCGGGGGGCGCGAGACCCAGTACTTC. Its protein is CASSDSGGRETQYF.

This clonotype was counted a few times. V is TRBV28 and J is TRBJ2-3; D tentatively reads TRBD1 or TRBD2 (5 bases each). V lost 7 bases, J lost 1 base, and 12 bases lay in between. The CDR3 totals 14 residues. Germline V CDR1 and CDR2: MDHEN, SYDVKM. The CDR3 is CASTPGRRTDTQYF. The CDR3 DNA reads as TGTGCCAGCACCCCGGGACGGCGCACAGATACGCAGTATTTT.

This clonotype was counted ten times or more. The CDR3: CASSLPSGASSTYNEQFF. DNA of the CDR3: TGCGCCAGCAGCTTGCCTAGCGGGGCGTCCTCAACCTACAATGAGCAGTTCTTC. The gene calls are TRBV5-1 and TRBJ2-1; 9 bases are shared with TRBD2. The CDR3 runs 18 residues. Per the germline V gene, CDR1 is SGHRS and CDR2 is YFSETQ. With 1 base clipped from V and 2 bases from J, the junction kept 10 bases outside the gene matches.

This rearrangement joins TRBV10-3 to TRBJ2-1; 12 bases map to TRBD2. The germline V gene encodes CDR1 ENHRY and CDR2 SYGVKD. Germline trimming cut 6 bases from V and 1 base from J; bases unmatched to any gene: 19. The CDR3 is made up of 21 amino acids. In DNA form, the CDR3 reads TGTGCCATCAGACCCCCGACAGGGAAGACTAGCGGGAGTAAGTCCTACAATGAGCAGTTCTTC. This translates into CAIRPPTGKTSGSKSYNEQFF.

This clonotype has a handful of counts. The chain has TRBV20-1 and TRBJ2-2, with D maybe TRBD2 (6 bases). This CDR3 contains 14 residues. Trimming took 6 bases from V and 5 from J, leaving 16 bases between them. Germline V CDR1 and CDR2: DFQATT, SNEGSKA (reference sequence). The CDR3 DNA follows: TGCAGTGCCCTGCTACATCTAGCGACCGGGGAGCTGTTTTTT. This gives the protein CSALLHLATGELFF.

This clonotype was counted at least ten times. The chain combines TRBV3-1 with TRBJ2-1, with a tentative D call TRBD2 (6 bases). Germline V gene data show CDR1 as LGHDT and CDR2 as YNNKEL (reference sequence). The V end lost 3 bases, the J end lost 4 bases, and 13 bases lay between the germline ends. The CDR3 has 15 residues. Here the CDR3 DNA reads TGTGCCAGCAGCCATCCGGGACTGGGGTACAATGAGCAGTTCTTC. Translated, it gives CASSHPGLGYNEQFF.

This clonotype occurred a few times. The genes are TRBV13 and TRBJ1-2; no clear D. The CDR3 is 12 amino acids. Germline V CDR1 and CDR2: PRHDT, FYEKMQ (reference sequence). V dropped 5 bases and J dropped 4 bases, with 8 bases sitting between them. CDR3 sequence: CASSRVPYGYTF. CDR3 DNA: TGTGCCAGCAGCCGCGTCCCCTATGGCTACACCTTC.